The rows below give T cell receptor beta chains drawn from one sample of a study of T cells in Graves' hyperthyroidism and ophthalmopathy. TCRdb redid the calling of the multiplex PCR reads with MiXCR, one entry per CDR3 protein. The sample has about 400,000 distinct CDR3 sequences, roughly an eighth seen once. The source material was blood. The receptor set was obtained from a woman aged 18-35 years with Graves' hyperthyroidism. Each CDR3 is given with its conserved first and last residue. The order of the fields is V gene, CDR3 length, J gene, D gene, clone size, CDR3 protein, CDR3 DNA. D genes are given only for firm matches. Clone size is shown for a subset of rows, as once, few, many or a class of expanded clone.

TRBV2	15	TRBJ1-4	TRBD1	many	CASSSGQEVNEKLFF	TGTGCCAGCAGTTCCGGACAGGAGGTTAATGAAAAACTGTTTTTT
TRBV15	16	TRBJ1-1	-	many	CATSRAREWEATEAFF	TGTGCCACCAGCAGAGCGCGGGAGTGGGAGGCCACTGAAGCTTTCTTT
TRBV3-1	16	TRBJ1-1	-	many	CASSQDSERGRTEAFF	TGTGCCAGCAGCCAAGATTCGGAGAGGGGACGCACTGAAGCTTTCTTT
TRBV6-5	14	TRBJ1-1	-	many	CASSYGTVNTEAFF	TGTGCCAGCAGTTACGGGACTGTGAACACTGAAGCTTTCTTT
TRBV3-1	13	TRBJ1-1	-	-	CASSPGVAGTAFF	TGTGCCAGCAGCCCCGGGGTGGCAGGAACAGCTTTCTTT
TRBV6-2/TRBV6-3	14	TRBJ2-7	TRBD2	many	CASGETSGSDEQYF	TGTGCCAGCGGGGAGACTAGCGGGAGCGACGAGCAGTACTTC
TRBV20-1	14	TRBJ2-5	TRBD2	many	CSVQPGGRGETQYF	TGCAGTGTCCAACCCGGCGGGAGGGGAGAGACCCAGTACTTC
TRBV12-3/TRBV12-4	16	TRBJ2-2	-	-	CASTPMGGFFAGELFF	TGTGCCAGCACCCCCATGGGGGGTTTTTTCGCCGGGGAGCTGTTTTTT
TRBV11-3	17	TRBJ2-1	TRBD2	many	CASSLGLAGGPSNEQFF	TGTGCCAGCAGCTTGGGACTAGCGGGAGGGCCGTCCAATGAGCAGTTCTTC
TRBV27	13	TRBJ1-6	-	many	CASSLSRGSPLHF	TGTGCCAGCAGTTTATCGCGGGGCTCTCCCCTCCACTTT